The source of this T cell receptor (beta chain) is a study of cytomegalovirus exposure and HLA in healthy donors. Trimming left V 5 bases short and J 5 bases short, with 15 bases between. CDR1 and CDR2 from the germline V gene are SGHTA and FQGNSA. There are 14 residues in the CDR3. To note about this clone: The antigen remains undetermined.

Everyone who donated was a healthy bone marrow donor. Study results and caveats: In a later analysis, TCR beta V- and J-gene trimming showed a link to a missense DCLRE1C variant.

The PCR used 60 Vbeta and 13 Jbeta primers. TCRdb's copy holds only in-frame clones and misses some; the assay was immunoSEQ multiplex PCR. The repertoire holds about 190,000 clones, with nearly 80% as singletons. Specimen: PBMCs. This receptor was taken from a young woman in good health and CMV-seropositive. The chain is built from TRBV7-2 and TRBJ1-1; TRBD1 might be the D (6 bases). Here the CDR3 DNA reads TGTGCCAGCAGCCTCAACAGGGTAGTTACTGAAGCTTTCTTT. It encodes CASSLNRVVTEAFF.